The T cell receptor beta chain described here comes from a study of T-cell reconstitution after alpha-beta-depleted transplantation in children (dated by TCRdb to the mid-2010s). About the study as a whole: T-cell immune reconstitution after TCRalphabeta/CD19-depleted allogeneic hematopoietic cell transplantation in children was quantitatively tracked in the study by means of TCR repertoire profiling.

This clonotype was counted many times. Its antigen target is currently unknown. Base qualities are not at hand, and no much larger clone is one base apart. The library was made by PCR. The listed sequencing device is Illumina HiSeq 2500. To normalize quantification of the TCRbeta repertoire, the TCR libraries were built with molecular barcoding that relied on unique molecular identifiers. TCRdb applied fastp at Q25 and MiXCR to the public reads, then kept only in-frame beta chains. Under each unique CDR3 protein, matching rows form one entry showing the most common genes and DNA. The sample has approximately 210,000 distinct CDR3 sequences on record, approximately 14% of them singletons. The top ten clonotypes cover less than 15% of the sample. The CDR3 numbers 12 residues from cysteine through phenylalanine. The CDR3 DNA has 36 bases and is translated from base 1. At the junction V is shortened by 5 bases and J by 14 bases, with 13 bases in between.

Here the sequenced sample was PBMCs from the stem cell graft donor, taken from the stem cell graft. The sequence derives from a human donor who donated a stem cell graft to a child with acute lymphoblastic leukemia. The receptor chain draws on TRBV12-3 or TRBV12-4 and TRBJ2-6, with the D gene call left open. The CDR3: CASSLTADFLTF. The sequence in DNA is TGTGCCAGCAGTCTAACGGCGGATTTCCTGACTTTC.